This T cell receptor beta chain comes out of a study of Graves' ophthalmopathy and Graves' hyperthyroidism. The V end was cut by 5 bases, the J end by 5 bases, with 12 bases between. Per the germline V gene, CDR1 is SGHAT and CDR2 is FQNNGV. The CDR3 contains 14 residues. TCR beta CDR3 amplification used RNA transcripts. The workflow started with a first-round RT-PCR run with HTBI primers and then moved on to a second-round multiplex PCR. One entry per CDR3 protein results from TCRdb running MiXCR on the multiplex PCR reads. Of over 650,000 distinct CDR3 sequences in the sample, roughly 39% were seen once. PBMCs were isolated by Ficoll-Paque density gradient centrifugation, using around 10 ml of fresh peripheral blood as the starting material.

The sequenced material came from peripheral blood. The gene calls are TRBV11-2 and TRBJ1-4; D possibly corresponds to TRBD1 (6 bases). The source of this sequence is an adult man with Graves' ophthalmopathy. The CDR3 DNA is TGTGCCAGCAGCCCGCGACAGGCGAATGAAAAACTGTTTTTT. Translation: CASSPRQANEKLFF.